One sample yielded the 18 T cell receptor beta chains listed below, sequenced in a study of liver allograft versus peripheral blood T cells. In the study overall: Repertoires of T cell receptors in transplanted livers were compared with recipients' peripheral blood repertoires.

Each CDR3 protein gets one entry after TCRdb re-called the reads with MiXCR. The profile covers some 7,000 distinct CDR3 sequences, with 15% to 20% appearing a single time and roughly 7.9% taken by the ten largest. Receptor source: a human patient who had a liver transplant. Some T cells may be transferred from the graft donor.

This clonotype occurred a few times. The chain carries TRBV12-3 or TRBV12-4 and TRBJ1-1, with no clear D. This CDR3 comprises 14 residues. V lost 2 bases to trimming and J lost 11 bases, with 18 bases between them. The CDR3 coding sequence is TGTGCCAGCAGTTTAATAGAGGTAGGACGGTCTGCTTTCTTT. Residues: CASSLIEVGRSAFF.

This clonotype turned up a few times. This sequence joins TRBV20-1 and TRBJ1-2; D is unclear. Germline V gene sequence: CDR1 DFQATT, CDR2 SNEGSKA (reference sequence). The CDR3 length is 13 residues. The V end lost 3 bases, the J end lost 9 bases, and 17 bases lay between the germline ends. The CDR3 spells CSASKEIEGSYTF. CDR3 nucleotide sequence: TGCAGTGCTAGTAAAGAGATTGAAGGGAGCTACACCTTC.

This clonotype was seen only a few times. V usage is TRBV2 and J usage is TRBJ1-5, with D perhaps TRBD1 (5 bases). The V and J ends lost 0 bases and 5 bases respectively, with 14 bases between them. The V gene's germline CDR1 is SNHLY and CDR2 FYNNEI. CDR3 length: 16 amino acids. CDR3: CASSEAGGGADQPQHF. The CDR3 bases are TGTGCCAGCAGTGAAGCTGGGGGAGGAGCGGATCAGCCCCAGCATTTT. Complete variable domain (other parts from reference TRBV2 and TRBJ1-5): EPEVTQTPSHQVTQMGQEVILRCVPISNHLYFYWYRQILGQKVEFLVSFYNNEISEKSEIFDDQFSVERPDGSNFTLKIRSTKLEDSAMYFCASSEAGGGADQPQHFGDGTRLSIL.

The sample holds a few counts of this clonotype. The chain joins TRBV20-1 to TRBJ1-2; maybe TRBD1 (6 bases). The V end was cut by 5 bases, the J end by 6 bases, with 19 bases between. Germline V gene sequence: CDR1 DFQATT, CDR2 SNEGSKA (reference sequence). The CDR3 sequence is 14 residues long. The CDR3 sequence is CSAQGRGYGHGYTF. The CDR3 DNA reads TGCAGTGCTCAGGGCAGGGGATATGGCCATGGCTACACCTTC.

This clonotype is medium-sized (0.01 to 0.1%) by share. V and J are TRBV6-2 or TRBV6-3 and TRBJ2-1; 12 nucleotides align to TRBD2. V shed 8 bases, J shed 1 base, and the junction held 21 bases outside the gene matches. Germline V gene data show CDR1 as MNHEY and CDR2 as SVGEGT. CDR3 size: 21 residues. The CDR3 protein is CASHPRGMLAGGRRSYNEQFF. CDR3 DNA sequence: TGTGCCAGCCACCCACGAGGGATGCTAGCGGGGGGGCGGAGATCCTACAATGAGCAGTTCTTC.

This clonotype is medium-sized by share. The chain links TRBV18 to TRBJ1-2; possible D gene TRBD1, 5 bases. V was shortened by 6 bases and J by 0 bases, with 11 bases between the two germline ends. The CDR3 is made up of 14 amino acids. Germline-derived CDR1 and CDR2 are KGHSH and LQKENI. The CDR3 DNA reads as TGTGCCAGCTCTCCTGGGACCTCTAACTATGGCTACACCTTC. It codes for CASSPGTSNYGYTF. Variable domain in full (rest from reference TRBV18 and TRBJ1-2): NAGVMQNPRHLVRRRGQEARLRCSPMKGHSHVYWYRQLPEEGLKFMVYLQKENIIDESGMPKERFSAEFPKEGPSILRIQQVVRGDSAAYFCASSPGTSNYGYTFGSGTRLTVV.

This clonotype is classed as medium-sized. This chain uses TRBV28 with TRBJ1-2, with D perhaps matching TRBD1 (6 bases). With 2 bases removed from V and 5 bases from J, the gap between germline ends came to 15 bases. From germline, CDR1 is MDHEN and CDR2 SYDVKM. The CDR3 spans 15 residues. The DNA for the CDR3 is TGTGCCAGCAGTTTAGGAGGGGGACGGATATATGGCTACACCTTC. It encodes CASSLGGGRIYGYTF.

This clonotype appeared many times. The chain couples TRBV20-1 to TRBJ1-1; D is undetermined. V was cut by 6 bases and J by 0 bases, with 11 bases left in between. The CDR3 is made up of 13 amino acids. The V gene's germline CDR1 is DFQATT and CDR2 SNEGSKA (reference sequence). The CDR3 region has the DNA TGCAGTGCCTCCAGGATAATGAACACTGAAGCTTTCTTT. Translation: CSASRIMNTEAFF.

This clonotype was counted many times. The chain uses TRBV19 and TRBJ1-5; D not certain. The germline V gene has CDR1 LNHDA and CDR2 SQIVND (reference sequence). The CDR3 covers 17 residues. The V gene lost 6 bases and the J gene lost 5 bases, with 23 bases spanning the gap. CDR3 coding DNA: TGTGCCAGTAGCATGTTTATCACAGCTTCAAGGGATCAGCCCCAGCATTTT. Its translation is CASSMFITASRDQPQHF.

The chain recombines TRBV20-1 with TRBJ1-5; D is possibly TRBD1 (6 bases). Germline CDR1 is DFQATT and CDR2 is SNEGSKA (reference sequence). Trimming took 5 bases from V and 6 from J, leaving 17 bases between them. CDR3 size: 14 residues. The CDR3 bases are TGCAGTGCTCCGAATCAGGGGACTACTCAGCCCCAGCATTTT. Protein: CSAPNQGTTQPQHF.

This clonotype showed up many times. This rearrangement joins TRBV14 to TRBJ1-2, with no clear D. The CDR3 is made up of 13 amino acids. Deletions cut 1 base from V and 7 bases from J, with 10 bases between. CDR1 and CDR2 (germline): SGHDN, FVKESK. The CDR3 sequence is CASSQGAAGGYTF. CDR3 nucleotides: TGTGCCAGCAGCCAAGGGGCAGCGGGTGGCTACACCTTC.

This clonotype appeared many times. The chain recombines TRBV20-1 with TRBJ1-2; D is possibly TRBD1 (5 bases). The CDR3 is 12 residues long. Germline-derived CDR1 and CDR2 are DFQATT and SNEGSKA (reference sequence). V was clipped by 1 base and J by 6 bases, with 9 bases between them. In DNA form, the CDR3 reads TGCAGTGCTAGAGTGGGGCCCAATGGCTACACCTTC. Translated, it gives CSARVGPNGYTF.

In DNA, the CDR3 is TGTGCCATCAGGGGACAGTCGGGCTCACCCCTCCACTTT. Its translation is CAIRGQSGSPLHF. The chain employs TRBV10-3 and TRBJ1-6, with TRBD1 identical over 7 bases. CDR3 length: 13 amino acids. Germline V lookup: CDR1 ENHRY, CDR2 SYGVKD. The V gene end was trimmed by 6 bases and the J gene end by 10 bases; junction bases not matched to a gene: 6.

In its sample, this clonotype was seen a few times. The CDR3 reads CASWDPGQGAGGELFF. CDR3 bases: TGTGCCAGCTGGGACCCGGGACAGGGGGCCGGCGGGGAGCTGTTTTTT. The chain combines TRBV25-1 with TRBJ2-2; 12 bases are a match to TRBD1. V trimming: 8 bases; J trimming: 7 bases; junction bases outside the gene matches: 11. The CDR3 consists of 16 residues. Germline values: CDR1 MGHDK, CDR2 SYGVNS. The variable domain in full, completed from reference TRBV25-1 and TRBJ2-2, reads EADIYQTPRYLVIGTGKKITLECSQTMGHDKMYWYQQDPGMELHLIHYSYGVNSTEKGDLSSESTVSRIRTEHFPLTLESARPSHTSQYLCASWDPGQGAGGELFFGEGSRLTVL.

The chain carries TRBV2 and TRBJ1-6; 7 bases line up with TRBD1. J lost 6 bases, V lost 8 bases, and 7 bases had no gene match. The CDR3 extends over 14 amino acids. Germline V gene sequence: CDR1 SNHLY, CDR2 FYNNEI. Here the CDR3 DNA reads TGTGCCAGCGCCGGACAGGCTAGTAATTCACCCCTCCACTTT. Translated: CASAGQASNSPLHF. The variable domain in full, completed from reference TRBV2 and TRBJ1-6, reads EPEVTQTPSHQVTQMGQEVILRCVPISNHLYFYWYRQILGQKVEFLVSFYNNEISEKSEIFDDQFSVERPDGSNFTLKIRSTKLEDSAMYFCASAGQASNSPLHFGNGTRLTVT.

This clonotype is categorized as medium-sized. The J gene is TRBJ1-3, the V gene TRBV12-3 or TRBV12-4; D gene unclear. With 5 bases removed from V and 0 bases from J, the gap between germline ends came to 8 bases. This CDR3 region has 14 residues. The CDR3 sequence: CASSPDFSGNTIYF. The DNA of the CDR3 is TGTGCCAGCAGTCCGGACTTCTCTGGAAACACCATATATTTT.

This chain connects TRBV6-5 to TRBJ1-2; the match to TRBD1 covers 9 bases. The CDR3 contains 14 residues. CDR1 MNHEY and CDR2 SVGAGI come from the germline V gene. Trimming removed 2 bases from V and 6 bases from J; junction bases left unmatched: 4. CDR3 region: CASSYTGTGHGYTF. The CDR3 DNA reads TGTGCCAGCAGTTACACGGGGACAGGGCATGGCTACACCTTC.

V and J are TRBV6-1 and TRBJ1-1; a weak D match, TRBD1 (6 bases). Germline lookup yields CDR1 MNHNS and CDR2 SASEGT. The CDR3 totals 16 residues. V dropped 6 bases and J dropped 2 bases, with 19 bases sitting between them. The CDR3 DNA sequence: TGTGCCAGCAGATTACAGGTCGAGGGGGGAAACACTGAAGCTTTCTTT. Translating it yields CASRLQVEGGNTEAFF.